This TCR beta chain stems from a study of blood T cell repertoires in COVID-19. Study as a whole: There were acute and convalescent COVID-19 samples, and they came from the United States, Italy and Spain.

Looked up from germline, CDR1 is MDHEN and CDR2 is SYDVKM. Unmatched junction bases numbered 8, after V lost 11 bases and J lost 7 bases. There are 13 residues in the CDR3. In the original analysis: Reference gene primer amplification gave nucleated cell count estimates. Repertoires were generated with immunoSEQ multiplex PCR, while TCRdb's copy carries only in-frame clones and drops some. V, J and clone size derive from that table, while D and trimming were established from the DNA sequence. The sample records tens of thousands of clones, 85% being singletons. The receptor was derived from a man aged 55 to 70 with acute or convalescent COVID-19. The chain carries TRBV28 and TRBJ2-1, with TRBD2 matching 10 bases. The sequenced sample consisted of peripheral blood. In DNA form, the CDR3 reads TGTGCCGGGCGGACTAGCGGTCTTAATGAGCAGTTCTTC. This sequence encodes CAGRTSGLNEQFF.